The clone carrying this TCR beta chain has only a few counts. This record belongs to a study of T-cell memory formation after mild COVID-19. V lost 0 bases to trimming and J lost 3 bases; unmatched junction nucleotides: 5. CDR3 length equals 16 residues. Germline CDR1 is LGHDT and CDR2 is YNNKEL (reference sequence). TCRdb fed the 5' RACE reads into MiXCR, producing one record per CDR3 protein. The sample has around 510,000 distinct CDR3 sequences, about a fifth seen once. Input material: PBMCs or a T cell subset sorted from them (not recorded which). This clonotype originated in an adult woman who had mild COVID-19 (a few samples of this study predate the infection). Cell type and time point are not known. V is TRBV3-1 and J is TRBJ2-5; 9 positions match TRBD2. DNA for the CDR3: TGTGCCAGCAGCCAAGAAAGAGCGGGGGGCGAAGAGACCCAGTACTTC. It yields the protein CASSQERAGGEETQYF.